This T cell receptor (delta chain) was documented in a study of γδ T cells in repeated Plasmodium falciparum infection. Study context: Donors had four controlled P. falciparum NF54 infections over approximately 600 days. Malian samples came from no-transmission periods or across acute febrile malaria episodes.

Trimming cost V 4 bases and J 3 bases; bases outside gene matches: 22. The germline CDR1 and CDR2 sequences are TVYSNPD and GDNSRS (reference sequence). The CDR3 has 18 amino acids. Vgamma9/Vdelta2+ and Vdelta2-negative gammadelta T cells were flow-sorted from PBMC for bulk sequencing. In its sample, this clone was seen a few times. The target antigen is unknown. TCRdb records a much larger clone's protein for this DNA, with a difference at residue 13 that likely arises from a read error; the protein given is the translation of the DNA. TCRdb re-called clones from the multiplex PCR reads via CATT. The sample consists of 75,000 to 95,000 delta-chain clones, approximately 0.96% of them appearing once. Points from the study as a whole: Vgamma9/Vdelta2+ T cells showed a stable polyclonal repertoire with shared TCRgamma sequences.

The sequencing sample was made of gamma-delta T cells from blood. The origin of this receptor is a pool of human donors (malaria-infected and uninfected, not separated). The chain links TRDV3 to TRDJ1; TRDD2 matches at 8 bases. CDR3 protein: CASRLPSKYWANADKLIF. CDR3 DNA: TGTGCCTCTCGCCTTCCTAGCAAGTACTGGGCTAATGCCGATAAACTCATCTTT.